The 9 T cell receptor beta chains below come from one sample, sequenced in a study of shared clonotypes between healthy human individuals. Generated by immunoSEQ multiplex PCR, the TCRdb table keeps only in-frame clones and is missing some. The table includes some 1,400,000 clones, roughly 96% detected once. The material sequenced was naive CD4+ T cells sorted from blood. Subset reported: CD45RA+ positively selected. The receptors here all came from a man between 25 and 39 years old in good health.

V usage is TRBV7-6 and J usage is TRBJ2-5; 8 positions match TRBD1. The length of the CDR3 is 15 residues. The germline gives CDR1 SGHVS, CDR2 FNYEAQ. Unmatched junction bases numbered 3, after V lost 3 bases and J lost 0 bases. CDR3 sequence reads: CASSFHRGNQETQYF. The CDR3 DNA reads as TGTGCCAGCAGCTTCCACAGGGGGAACCAAGAGACCCAGTACTTC.

V gene TRBV5-1 combines with J gene TRBJ2-1; a possible D gene is TRBD1 (6 bases). The CDR3 runs 14 residues. Germline-derived CDR1 and CDR2 are SGHRS and YFSETQ. The germline V and J ends were trimmed by 4 bases and 5 bases, with 13 bases remaining between them. CDR3 nucleotides: TGCGCCAGCAGCACGTCGACAGGCCACAATGAGCAGTTCTTC. It codes for CASSTSTGHNEQFF.

Points on this clone: This CDR3 is also generated by other DNA sequences in the sample. The J gene is TRBJ2-7, the V gene TRBV5-1; 7 bases are shared with TRBD1. V shed 4 bases, J shed 2 bases, and the junction held 3 bases outside the gene matches. The CDR3 totals 13 residues. Per germline, CDR1 SGHRS and CDR2 YFSETQ. Here the CDR3 reads CASSHDRAYEQYF. The DNA for the CDR3 is TGCGCCAGCAGCCACGACAGGGCCTACGAGCAGTACTTC.

To note about this clone: Other DNA sequences in the same sample also yield this CDR3. This chain links TRBV7-2 with TRBJ2-7, with no clear D. The CDR3 runs to 13 residues. V lost 1 base and J 0 bases, leaving 4 bases between the germline ends. Germline CDR1 reads SGHTA; CDR2 reads FQGNSA. The CDR3 loop reads CASSLGVSYEQYF. The DNA for the CDR3 is TGTGCCAGCAGCTTAGGCGTCTCCTACGAGCAGTACTTC.

The V gene is TRBV11-2, the J gene TRBJ1-5; no clear D. The germline CDR1 and CDR2 sequences are SGHAT and FQNNGV. V gave up 3 bases and J gave up 7 bases, with 10 bases separating them. There are 13 residues in the CDR3. CDR3 sequence (DNA): TGTGCCAGCAGCTTTGCATGGGGACAGCCCCAGCATTTT. This encodes CASSFAWGQPQHF.

The rearrangement uses TRBV5-1 and TRBJ2-4, with D perhaps matching TRBD1 or TRBD2 (6 bases each). V was clipped by 0 bases and J by 7 bases, with 14 bases between them. The germline CDR1 and CDR2 sequences are SGHRS and YFSETQ. This CDR3 region has 15 residues. The CDR3 coding sequence is TGCGCCAGCAGCTTGGCCCTGAGGGGGGCCAACATTCAGTACTTC. Translated, it gives CASSLALRGANIQYF.

This chain connects TRBV5-5 to TRBJ2-1, with TRBD2 matching over 11 bases. Trimming cost V 4 bases and J 6 bases; bases outside gene matches: 6. This CDR3 is 15 amino acids long. Germline V gives CDR1 SGHKS, CDR2 YYEKEE (reference sequence). This chain's CDR3 is CASSPGLAVGNEQFF. In DNA form, the CDR3 reads TGTGCCAGCAGCCCGGGACTAGCGGTGGGCAATGAGCAGTTCTTC.

Turning to this clone: The sample contains more than one DNA sequence encoding this CDR3. The chain combines TRBV11-2 with TRBJ1-2, with a weak D call TRBD1 (5 bases). Germline values: CDR1 SGHAT, CDR2 FQNNGV. Trimming removed 5 bases at V and 5 bases at J, with 9 bases between. The CDR3 runs to 12 residues. CDR3 nucleotide sequence: TGTGCCAGCAGCCCTGAGGGGTATGGCTACACCTTC. Protein: CASSPEGYGYTF.

The gene calls are TRBV19 and TRBJ2-7; 14 bases fit TRBD2. J lost 2 bases, V lost 7 bases, and 7 bases had no gene match. This CDR3 contains 16 residues. The germline CDR1 and CDR2 sequences are LNHDA and SQIVND (reference sequence). The CDR3 protein is CASTQGLAGGAYEQYF. The CDR3 DNA follows: TGTGCCAGTACCCAAGGACTAGCGGGAGGAGCCTACGAGCAGTACTTC.